This TCR beta chain came from a study of CD8 T cells in ankylosing spondylitis. General study results and limits: Disease-associated clones were CD8+ and fairly uncommon in peripheral blood. There was reportedly significant enrichment of clones that were disease-linked in matched ankylosing spondylitis synovial fluid. Blood from ankylosing spondylitis patients appeared to carry a characteristic roughly 8-variant TCR beta motif.

TCRdb ran MiXCR on the 5' RACE reads and lists one entry per CDR3 protein. The table includes some 220,000 distinct CDR3 sequences, around 8% detected once. This clonotype was recorded many times. Antigen: not known. Per the germline V gene, CDR1 is LNHNV and CDR2 is YYDKDF (reference sequence). The CDR3 is made up of 17 amino acids. J was trimmed by 5 bases and V by 0 bases; bases with no gene match: 8. The V gene is TRBV15, the J gene TRBJ2-7; TRBD1 aligns across 12 bases. This TCR was sampled from a female donor with ankylosing spondylitis or in good health (not recorded which). The sequenced sample was blood, either unsorted or a sorted T cell fraction (not recorded which). The CDR3 reads CATSRETPGTGGHEQYF. For the CDR3, the DNA is TGTGCCACCAGCAGAGAGACACCCGGGACAGGGGGCCACGAGCAGTACTTC.